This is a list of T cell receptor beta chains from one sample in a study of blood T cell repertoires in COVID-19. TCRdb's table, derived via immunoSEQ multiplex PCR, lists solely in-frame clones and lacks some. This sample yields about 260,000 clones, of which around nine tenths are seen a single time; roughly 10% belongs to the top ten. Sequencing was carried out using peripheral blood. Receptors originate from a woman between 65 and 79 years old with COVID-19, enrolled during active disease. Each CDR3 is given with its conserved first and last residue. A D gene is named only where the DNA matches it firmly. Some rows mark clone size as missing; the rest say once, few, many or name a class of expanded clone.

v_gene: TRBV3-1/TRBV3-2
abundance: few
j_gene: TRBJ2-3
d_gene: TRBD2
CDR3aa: CASSHPGLRQDTQYF
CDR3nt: TGTGCCAGCAGCCACCCGGGACTACGTCAAGATACGCAGTATTTT

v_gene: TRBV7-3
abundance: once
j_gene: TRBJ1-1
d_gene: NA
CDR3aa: CASSLQGDTEAFF
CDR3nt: TGTGCCAGCAGCTTACAGGGTGACACTGAAGCTTTCTTT

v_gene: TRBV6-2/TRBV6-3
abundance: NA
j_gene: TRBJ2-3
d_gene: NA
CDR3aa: CASSYSPSSSTDTQYF
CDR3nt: TGTGCCAGCAGTTACTCGCCTAGCTCAAGCACAGATACGCAGTATTTT

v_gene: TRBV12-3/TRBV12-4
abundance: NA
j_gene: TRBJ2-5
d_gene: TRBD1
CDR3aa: CASKGTVEETQYF
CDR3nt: TGTGCCAGCAAAGGGACAGTAGAAGAGACCCAGTACTTC

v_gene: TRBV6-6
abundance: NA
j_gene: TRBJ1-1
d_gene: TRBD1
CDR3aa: CASSYGTGVTEAFF
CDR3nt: TGTGCCAGCAGTTACGGGACAGGGGTCACTGAAGCTTTCTTT

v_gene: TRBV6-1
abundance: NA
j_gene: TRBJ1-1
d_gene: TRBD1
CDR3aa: CASSDRQGAQTGAFF
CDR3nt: TGTGCCAGCAGTGACCGACAGGGGGCGCAAACAGGAGCTTTCTTT

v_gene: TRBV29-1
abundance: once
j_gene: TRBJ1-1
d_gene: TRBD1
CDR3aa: CSVERDRPNTEAFF
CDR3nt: TGCAGCGTTGAACGGGACAGGCCGAACACTGAAGCTTTCTTT

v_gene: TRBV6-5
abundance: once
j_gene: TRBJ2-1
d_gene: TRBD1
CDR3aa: CASSQDRISYNEQFF
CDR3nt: TGTGCCAGCAGTCAGGACAGGATCTCCTACAATGAGCAGTTCTTC

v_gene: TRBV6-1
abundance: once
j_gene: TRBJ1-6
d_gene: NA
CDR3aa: CASSEAGQGGSPLHF
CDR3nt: TGTGCCAGCAGTGAAGCTGGGCAGGGAGGTTCACCCCTCCACTTT

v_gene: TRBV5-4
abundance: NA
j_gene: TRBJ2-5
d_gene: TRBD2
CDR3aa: CASSLGLAGSEETQYF
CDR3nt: TGTGCCAGCAGCTTGGGACTAGCGGGATCGGAGGAGACCCAGTACTTC

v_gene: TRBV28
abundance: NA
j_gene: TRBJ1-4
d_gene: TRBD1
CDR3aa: CASSLQDRGSEKLFF
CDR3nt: TGTGCCAGCAGTCTCCAGGACAGGGGTAGCGAAAAACTGTTTTTT

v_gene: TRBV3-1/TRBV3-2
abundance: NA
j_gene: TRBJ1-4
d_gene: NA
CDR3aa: CASSQGTVAEKLFF
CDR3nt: TGTGCCAGCAGCCAAGGGACAGTGGCTGAAAAACTGTTTTTT

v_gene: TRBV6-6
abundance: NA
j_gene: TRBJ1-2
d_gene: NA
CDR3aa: CASTGEGFHGYTF
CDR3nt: TGTGCCAGCACAGGGGAGGGCTTCCATGGCTACACCTTC